The 31 T cell receptor beta chains given below trace back to one sample, sequenced in a study of blood T cell repertoires in COVID-19. Measured with immunoSEQ multiplex PCR; TCRdb has only the in-frame clones, and not every one. The repertoire includes roughly 150,000 clones, roughly nine tenths of them detected once, and about 18% sits in the top ten. Sequencing was carried out using peripheral blood. These receptors all stem from a man between 60 and 70 years old with active or convalescent COVID-19.

This clone was seen only once. The chain carries TRBV18 and TRBJ1-4; 8 positions agree with TRBD1. V lost 0 bases, J lost 10 bases, and 4 bases stayed unmatched. The CDR3 length is 14 residues. Germline CDR1 KGHSH, CDR2 LQKENI. The CDR3 bases are TGTGCCAGCTCACCACCGACAGGGGAGGGAAAACTGTTTTTT. This sequence encodes CASSPPTGEGKLFF.

A word on this clone: This same CDR3 is encoded by further DNA sequences in the sample. V gene TRBV19 combines with J gene TRBJ1-1, with 11 bases identical to TRBD1. The CDR3 length is 16 residues. Germline V gene lookup returns CDR1 LNHDA and CDR2 SQIVND (reference sequence). The ends lost 4 bases at V and 5 bases at J; junction bases unmatched: 9. The CDR3: CASSRGTGGSVTEAFF. In nucleotides, the CDR3 is TGTGCCAGTAGTAGAGGGACAGGGGGATCCGTGACTGAAGCTTTCTTT.

This clone showed up just a few times. The rearrangement uses TRBV18 and TRBJ1-4; TRBD1 matches at 7 bases. The length of the CDR3 is 16 residues. With V trimmed by 1 base and J by 3 bases, 5 bases remained unmatched. The germline V gene has CDR1 KGHSH and CDR2 LQKENI. The CDR3 bases are TGTGCCAGCTCACCACTAAACAGGGGCGCTAATGAAAAACTGTTTTTT. Translated: CASSPLNRGANEKLFF.

The rearrangement uses TRBV10-3 and TRBJ1-1, with a possible D match to TRBD1 (6 bases). The CDR3 loop spans 15 amino acids. Deletions cut 2 bases from V and 2 bases from J, with 12 bases between. Germline lookup yields CDR1 ENHRY and CDR2 SYGVKD. CDR3 sequence reads: CAISETRTVNTEAFF. CDR3 sequence (DNA): TGTGCCATCAGTGAGACCCGGACAGTCAACACTGAAGCTTTCTTT.

The chain links TRBV7-6 to TRBJ2-1; the match to TRBD2 covers 8 bases. With 3 bases clipped from V and 3 bases from J, the junction kept 7 bases outside the gene matches. Germline V gene data show CDR1 as SGHVS and CDR2 as FNYEAQ. This CDR3 region has 16 residues. The CDR3 DNA reads TGTGCCAGCAGCTTTATGACCGGGGGGGGCTACAATGAGCAGTTCTTC. Residues: CASSFMTGGGYNEQFF.

This chain links TRBV10-3 with TRBJ1-1; unclear D gene. V shed 0 bases and J shed 3 bases, with 8 bases lying between them. Looked up from germline, CDR1 is ENHRY and CDR2 is SYGVKD. This CDR3 contains 14 residues. The CDR3 nucleotides read TGTGCCATCAGTGAGTCATCCCGAGACACTGAAGCTTTCTTT. This codes for CAISESSRDTEAFF.

This clone has more than one count but fewer than ten. V usage is TRBV15 and J usage is TRBJ2-5, with a weak D call TRBD2 (5 bases). Trimming removed 5 bases at V and 2 bases at J, with 6 bases between. CDR3 length: 12 amino acids. Germline V CDR1 and CDR2: LNHNV, YYDKDF (reference sequence). The CDR3 is CATSGLQETQYF. For the CDR3, the DNA is TGTGCCACCAGCGGACTTCAAGAGACCCAGTACTTC.

V usage is TRBV6-5 and J usage is TRBJ1-3; perhaps TRBD1 as D (6 bases). The germline gives CDR1 MNHEY, CDR2 SVGAGI. This CDR3 comprises 15 residues. Trimming cost V 0 bases and J 4 bases, with 10 bases left between them. The CDR3 spells CASSYSTGAGNTIYF. The DNA of the CDR3 is TGTGCCAGCAGTTACTCGACAGGAGCCGGAAACACCATATATTTT.

This clone was counted once. The genes are TRBV4-1 and TRBJ2-1; maybe TRBD2 (6 bases). The germline V and J ends were trimmed by 3 bases and 12 bases, with 18 bases remaining between them. The CDR3 runs to 14 residues. CDR1 MGHRA and CDR2 YSYEKL come from the germline V gene. CDR3 sequence: CASSQALAQGGQFF. In DNA, the CDR3 is TGCGCCAGCAGCCAGGCCCTAGCGCAGGGTGGGCAGTTCTTC.

J is TRBJ1-3 and V is TRBV11-2; TRBD1 is a possible D gene (5 bases). V lost 0 bases to trimming and J lost 5 bases, with 11 bases between them. CDR1 SGHAT and CDR2 FQNNGV come from the germline V gene. This CDR3 comprises 15 residues. DNA of the CDR3: TGTGCCAGCAGCTTAGAGGGGGGAGACAGAAACACCATATATTTT. This sequence encodes CASSLEGGDRNTIYF.

The chain couples TRBV6-2 or TRBV6-3 to TRBJ1-5; D remains unclear. The germline V gene encodes CDR1 MNHEY and CDR2 SVGEGT. V was shortened by 5 bases and J by 0 bases, with 8 bases between the two germline ends. The CDR3 sequence is 14 residues long. In DNA form, the CDR3 reads TGTGCCAGCAGTAACGGCGGTAGCAATCAGCCCCAGCATTTT. Translating gives CASSNGGSNQPQHF.

This chain links TRBV3-1 (or the pseudogene TRBV3-2) with TRBJ1-5, with D unclear. Germline loops: CDR1 LGHDT, CDR2 YNNKEL (reference sequence). The CDR3 loop spans 15 amino acids. The V end lost 0 bases, the J end lost 4 bases, and 10 bases lay between the germline ends. CDR3 residues: CASSQDSSRNQPQHF. The DNA of the CDR3 is TGTGCCAGCAGCCAAGATTCGAGCCGAAATCAGCCCCAGCATTTT.

The chain uses TRBV6-5 and TRBJ2-3; perhaps TRBD2 as D (5 bases). The V gene lost 2 bases and the J gene lost 4 bases, with 10 bases spanning the gap. The germline V gene encodes CDR1 MNHEY and CDR2 SVGAGI. The CDR3 has 14 amino acids. CDR3 sequence: CASSYTDSADTQYF. The CDR3 nucleotides are TGTGCCAGCAGTTACACGGACTCGGCAGATACGCAGTATTTT.

The chain couples TRBV19 to TRBJ2-3; 9 bases are shared with TRBD2. The CDR3 runs 16 residues. Trimming at V came to 0 bases and at J to 8 bases, leaving 9 bases not matched to a gene. The germline V gene has CDR1 LNHDA and CDR2 SQIVND (reference sequence). The CDR3 is CASSIDPGLAQITQYF. In nucleotides, the CDR3 is TGTGCCAGTAGTATAGACCCGGGACTAGCTCAAATTACGCAGTATTTT.

This clone came up a few times. The chain carries TRBV6-1 and TRBJ1-5; D gene unclear. The CDR3 is 14 amino acids. Between the trimmed V and J ends, which lost 0 bases and 4 bases, there was a span of 7 bases. Germline V gene sequence: CDR1 MNHNS, CDR2 SASEGT. The CDR3 region has the DNA TGTGCCAGCAGTGAAGCGAGAGATAATCAGCCCCAGCATTTT. Translating it yields CASSEARDNQPQHF.

The CDR3 DNA is TGTGCCAGCAGCCTGATAGCGGAGCCCTACGAGCAGTACTTC. It specifies CASSLIAEPYEQYF. The V and J genes are TRBV27 and TRBJ2-7, with D possibly matching TRBD2 (6 bases). The V gene lost 6 bases and the J gene lost 2 bases, with 14 bases spanning the gap. The CDR3 loop spans 14 amino acids. Looked up from germline, CDR1 is MNHEY and CDR2 is SMNVEV (reference sequence).

V is TRBV18 and J is TRBJ2-7; maybe TRBD2 (5 bases). This CDR3 region has 17 residues. Trimming took 2 bases from V and 5 from J, leaving 22 bases between them. Germline-derived CDR1 and CDR2 are KGHSH and LQKENI. CDR3 region: CASSPSAPLRETHEQYF. In DNA, the CDR3 is TGTGCCAGCTCACCATCAGCACCTTTAAGGGAGACCCACGAGCAGTACTTC.

J is TRBJ2-7 and V is TRBV19; TRBD1 aligns across 9 bases. Germline CDR1 reads LNHDA; CDR2 reads SQIVND (reference sequence). V was pared by 8 bases and J by 0 bases, with 5 bases of the junction left unmatched. The CDR3 is made up of 14 amino acids. CDR3 DNA: TGTGCCAGTGGGGGGACAGGGAACTCCTACGAGCAGTACTTC. Protein: CASGGTGNSYEQYF.

This chain uses TRBV30 with TRBJ1-5; possibly TRBD1 for D (5 bases). Trimming took off 4 bases at V and 4 bases at J, with 11 bases between the two ends. The CDR3 has 13 amino acids. Germline loops: CDR1 GTSNPN, CDR2 SVGIG (reference sequence). Here the CDR3 DNA reads TGTGCCTGGAACGCCGGGGGTAATCAGCCCCAGCATTTT. Its protein product is CAWNAGGNQPQHF. Complete variable domain (other parts from reference TRBV30 and TRBJ1-5): SQTIHQWPATLVQPVGSPLSLECTVEGTSNPNLYWYRQAAGRGLQLLFYSVGIGQISSEVPQNLSASRPQDRQFILSSKKLLLSDSGFYLCAWNAGGNQPQHFGDGTRLSIL.

The chain uses TRBV30 and TRBJ2-6, with 8 bases fitting TRBD2. This CDR3 contains 17 residues. V dropped 6 bases and J dropped 0; count of bases not matched to a gene: 10. Germline CDR1 is GTSNPN and CDR2 is SVGIG (reference sequence). CDR3 coding DNA: TGTGCCTGCTCGACGGGGGGGCTATCCTCTGGGGCCAACGTCCTGACTTTC. It is translated as CACSTGGLSSGANVLTF.

The V and J genes are TRBV11-2 and TRBJ1-4; D is perhaps TRBD1 (6 bases). V lost 1 base and J lost 7, with 16 bases in between. The CDR3 covers 16 residues. Germline loops: CDR1 SGHAT, CDR2 FQNNGV. The CDR3 coding sequence is TGTGCCAGCAGCTTAGTCCTAGACAGGACGAGTGAAAAACTGTTTTTT. Translated, it gives CASSLVLDRTSEKLFF.

The V and J genes are TRBV5-8 and TRBJ1-2, with D tentatively TRBD1 (5 bases). The germline CDR1 and CDR2 sequences are SGHTS and YDEGEE. V dropped 5 bases and J dropped 5 bases, with 16 bases sitting between them. The CDR3 consists of 14 residues. The CDR3 DNA reads TGTGCCAGCAGTTTCATCGGGGAGGGGTATGGCTACACCTTC. This gives the protein CASSFIGEGYGYTF.

The rearrangement joins TRBV5-6 to TRBJ1-1, with D unclear. The V and J ends lost 0 bases and 0 bases respectively, with 9 bases between them. CDR3 length: 15 residues. The germline V gene has CDR1 SGHDT and CDR2 YYEEEE. The DNA for the CDR3 is TGTGCCAGCAGCTTGGTCGGGAATATGAACACTGAAGCTTTCTTT. Amino acid sequence: CASSLVGNMNTEAFF.

The genes are TRBV19 and TRBJ2-1, with 8 bases lining up with TRBD2. Looked up from germline, CDR1 is LNHDA and CDR2 is SQIVND (reference sequence). The V gene end was trimmed by 5 bases and the J gene end by 3 bases; junction bases not matched to a gene: 18. The CDR3 has 19 residues. The CDR3 sequence: CASSFVRVWSGSNYNEQFF. As DNA, the CDR3 is TGTGCCAGTAGTTTCGTTCGGGTGTGGAGCGGGAGTAACTACAATGAGCAGTTCTTC.

V and J are TRBV28 and TRBJ2-1; the match to TRBD2 covers 8 bases. CDR1 MDHEN and CDR2 SYDVKM come from the germline V gene. CDR3 size: 15 residues. J gave up 6 bases and V 5 bases, and 9 bases lay outside the gene matches. The CDR3 DNA reads TGTGCCAGCAGTACCGTGACTAGCGCGAGCAATGAGCAGTTCTTC. As protein: CASSTVTSASNEQFF.

The chain has TRBV3-1 (or the pseudogene TRBV3-2) and TRBJ1-6, with 8 bases fitting TRBD1. Germline V CDR1 and CDR2: LGHDT, YNNKEL (reference sequence). This CDR3 is built from 18 residues. V shed 0 bases, J shed 7 bases, and the junction held 11 bases outside the gene matches. The CDR3 loop is CASSQDNQYRGNNSPLHF. CDR3 coding DNA: TGTGCCAGCAGCCAAGATAATCAATACAGGGGGAACAATTCACCCCTCCACTTT.

This clone was counted once. V usage is TRBV18 and J usage is TRBJ2-2, with a tentative D call TRBD1 (6 bases). With 3 bases removed from V and 2 bases from J, the gap between germline ends came to 13 bases. The CDR3 consists of 16 residues. CDR1 and CDR2 from the germline V gene are KGHSH and LQKENI. CDR3 DNA: TGTGCCAGCTCACCCCGGACAGAGATAAACACCGGGGAGCTGTTTTTT. This translates into CASSPRTEINTGELFF.

The gene calls are TRBV18 and TRBJ2-3; 10 nucleotides line up with TRBD2. Germline CDR1 is KGHSH and CDR2 is LQKENI. This CDR3 spans 20 amino acids. Germline trimming cut 3 bases from V and 0 bases from J; bases unmatched to any gene: 15. The CDR3 sequence: CASSPVALSGRALSTDTQYF. Here the CDR3 DNA reads TGTGCCAGCTCACCGGTGGCCTTGAGCGGGAGGGCCCTAAGCACAGATACGCAGTATTTT. Drawing the rest from reference TRBV18 and TRBJ2-3, the complete variable domain is NAGVMQNPRHLVRRRGQEARLRCSPMKGHSHVYWYRQLPEEGLKFMVYLQKENIIDESGMPKERFSAEFPKEGPSILRIQQVVRGDSAAYFCASSPVALSGRALSTDTQYFGPGTRLTVL.

The genes are TRBV18 and TRBJ2-2; possibly TRBD1 for D (6 bases). The CDR3 sequence is 14 residues long. The germline V and J ends were trimmed by 3 bases and 3 bases, with 8 bases remaining between them. Germline CDR1 KGHSH, CDR2 LQKENI. CDR3 residues: CASSPDSYTGELFF. For the CDR3, the DNA is TGTGCCAGCTCACCGGACAGTTACACCGGGGAGCTGTTTTTT.

The chain couples TRBV6-1 to TRBJ2-5; 10 positions match TRBD2. Trimming at V came to 2 bases and at J to 1 base, leaving 7 bases not matched to a gene. Germline assignment: CDR1 MNHNS and CDR2 SASEGT. The CDR3 is 17 amino acids. The CDR3 here is CASSETLASGGQETQYF. As DNA, the CDR3 is TGTGCCAGCAGTGAAACCTTGGCTAGCGGGGGCCAAGAGACCCAGTACTTC.

In its sample, this clone was seen many times. The chain uses TRBV30 and TRBJ1-2; the match to TRBD1 covers 8 bases. The V segment lost 1 base and the J segment 8 bases; nucleotides outside the gene matches: 9. Germline V gene sequence: CDR1 GTSNPN, CDR2 SVGIG (reference sequence). This CDR3 comprises 14 residues. CDR3 protein: CAWSGAGGFDGYTF. The DNA of the CDR3 is TGTGCCTGGAGTGGGGCAGGGGGCTTCGACGGCTACACCTTC.